This TCR beta chain was captured in a study of blood T cell repertoires in COVID-19. Sequenced by immunoSEQ multiplex PCR; TCRdb stores in-frame clones only, minus some. The profile covers 150,000 to 200,000 clones, with more than 65% appearing a single time and about 10% taken by the ten largest. The ends were cut back, 0 bases at V and 4 bases at J, with 10 bases in the middle. Germline V gene data show CDR1 as MGHRA and CDR2 as YSYEKL. This CDR3 spans 16 amino acids. This rearrangement joins TRBV4-1 to TRBJ1-6; D is unresolved. Sequenced: PBMCs or T cells enriched from blood (not recorded which). The receptor comes from a man aged 45 to 65 who had recovered from COVID-19. CDR3 coding DNA: TGCGCCAGCAGCCAAGATCTGCCACAGTATAATTCACCCCTCCACTTT. Translation: CASSQDLPQYNSPLHF.